This T cell receptor (beta chain) was retrieved from a study of blood T cell repertoires in COVID-19. Across the study: In each case, the material was cDNA or gDNA derived from T cells, B-cell-depleted T cells, or PBMCs.

CDR3 length: 13 residues. Germline V lookup: CDR1 PRHDT, CDR2 FYEKMQ (reference sequence). In the case of this clone: One end of the junction is discordant with germline, which a read error may explain.

In the original workflow: It was from reference gene primer amplification that nucleated cell counts were estimated. Using immunoSEQ multiplex PCR, the repertoire was profiled, and TCRdb retains in-frame clones only, with some absent. V and J calls and clone size are given by that table; D and trimming were obtained from the DNA. This table has around 370,000 clones, 88% appearing once. The chain employs TRBV13 and TRBJ2-5; D tentatively reads TRBD1 or TRBD2 (6 bases each). The sequence was obtained from a woman in her 70s with COVID-19, enrolled during active disease. The sequencing input was peripheral blood. Here the CDR3 reads CASSVGGLETQYF. As DNA, the CDR3 is TGTGCCAGCAGCGTAGGGGGGCTAGAGACCCAGTACTTC.